This TCR beta chain appears in the sequencing data of a study of T cell responses to AZD1222 COVID-19 vaccine. Sequenced by immunoSEQ multiplex PCR; TCRdb stores in-frame clones only, minus some. The table shows some 150,000 clones, with roughly 90% occurring only once. The V gene's germline CDR1 is GTSNPN and CDR2 SVGIG (reference sequence). The CDR3 has 13 amino acids. The V gene end was trimmed by 5 bases and the J gene end by 8 bases; junction bases not matched to a gene: 10. The V and J genes are TRBV30 and TRBJ1-2, with 8 bases matching TRBD1. Sample: peripheral blood, taken 28 days after the second AZD1222 dose. The receptor's source is an adult who received the AZD1222 COVID-19 vaccine. The CDR3: CAWGGQGALGYTF. The CDR3 nucleotides are TGTGCCTGGGGGGGTCAGGGGGCCTTGGGCTACACCTTC.